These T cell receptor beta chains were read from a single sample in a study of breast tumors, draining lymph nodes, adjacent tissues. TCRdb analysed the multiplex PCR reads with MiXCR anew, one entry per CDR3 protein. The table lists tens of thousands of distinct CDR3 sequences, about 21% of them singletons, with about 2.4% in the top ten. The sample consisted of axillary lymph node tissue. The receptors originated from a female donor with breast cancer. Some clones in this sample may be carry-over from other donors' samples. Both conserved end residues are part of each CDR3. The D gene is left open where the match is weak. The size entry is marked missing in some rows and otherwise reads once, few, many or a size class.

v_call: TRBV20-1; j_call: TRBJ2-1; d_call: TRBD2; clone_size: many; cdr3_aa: CSARDHSGDYNEQFF; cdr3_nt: TGCAGTGCTAGAGATCATAGCGGGGATTACAATGAGCAGTTCTTC
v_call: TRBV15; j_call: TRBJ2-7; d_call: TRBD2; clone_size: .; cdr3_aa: CATSRGAGGPYEQYF; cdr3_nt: TGTGCCACCAGCAGAGGGGCGGGGGGACCCTACGAGCAGTACTTC
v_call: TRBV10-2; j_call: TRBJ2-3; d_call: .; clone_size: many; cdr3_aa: CASSRDSSTQYF; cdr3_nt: TGCGCCAGCAGCAGGGACTCCTCTACGCAGTATTTT
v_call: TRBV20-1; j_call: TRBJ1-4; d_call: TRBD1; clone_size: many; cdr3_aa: CSAHRQGHSNEKLFF; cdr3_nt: TGCAGTGCCCATCGACAGGGACATTCTAATGAAAAACTGTTTTTT
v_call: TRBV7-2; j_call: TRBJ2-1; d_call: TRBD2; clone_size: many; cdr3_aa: CASRASGNEQFF; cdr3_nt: TGTGCCAGCCGGGCTAGCGGCAATGAGCAGTTCTTC
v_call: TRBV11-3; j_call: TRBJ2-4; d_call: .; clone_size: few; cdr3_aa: CASSPSPTAKNIQYF; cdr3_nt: TGTGCCAGCAGCCCTTCACCCACGGCCAAAAACATTCAGTACTTC
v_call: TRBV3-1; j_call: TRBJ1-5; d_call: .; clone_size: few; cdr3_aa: CASSPIQSVQPQHF; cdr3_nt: TGTGCCAGCAGCCCAATTCAGAGCGTTCAGCCCCAGCATTTT
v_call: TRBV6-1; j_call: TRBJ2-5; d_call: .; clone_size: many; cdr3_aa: CASSSRDQETQYF; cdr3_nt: TGTGCCAGCAGCTCGAGGGATCAAGAGACCCAGTACTTC
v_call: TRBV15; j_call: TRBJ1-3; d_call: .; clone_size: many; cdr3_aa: CATSRSRGAQNTIYF; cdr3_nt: TGTGCCACCAGCAGAAGTCGGGGGGCACAGAACACCATATATTTT
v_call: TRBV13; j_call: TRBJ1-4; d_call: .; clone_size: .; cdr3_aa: CASNSGHYTTNEKLFF; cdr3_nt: TGTGCCAGCAACTCGGGACATTATACAACTAATGAAAAACTGTTTTTT
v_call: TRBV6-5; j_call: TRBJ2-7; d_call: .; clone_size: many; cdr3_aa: CASSYSGQGSYEQYF; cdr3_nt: TGTGCCAGCAGTTACTCTGGGCAGGGGTCCTACGAGCAGTACTTC
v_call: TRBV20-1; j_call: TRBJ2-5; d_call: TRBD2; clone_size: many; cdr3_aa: CSARGTSRETQYF; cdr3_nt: TGCAGTGCTAGGGGGACTAGCCGAGAGACCCAGTACTTC
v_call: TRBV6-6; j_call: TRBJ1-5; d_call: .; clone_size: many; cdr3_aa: CASSYARGRGNQPQHF; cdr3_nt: TGTGCCAGCAGTTACGCCAGGGGAAGGGGAAATCAGCCCCAGCATTTT
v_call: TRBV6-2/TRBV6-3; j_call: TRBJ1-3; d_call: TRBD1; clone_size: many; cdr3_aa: CASSSRTGYSGNTIYF; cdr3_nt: TGTGCCAGCAGTTCGAGGACAGGCTACTCTGGAAACACCATATATTTT
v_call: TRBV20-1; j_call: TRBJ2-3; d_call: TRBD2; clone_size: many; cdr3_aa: CSAGPLAGGQDTQYF; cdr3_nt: TGCAGTGCTGGCCCACTAGCGGGAGGCCAAGATACGCAGTATTTT
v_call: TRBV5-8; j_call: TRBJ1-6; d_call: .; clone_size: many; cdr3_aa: CASSDNRGNYNSPLHF; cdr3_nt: TGTGCCAGCAGCGATAACCGGGGAAACTATAATTCACCCCTCCACTTT
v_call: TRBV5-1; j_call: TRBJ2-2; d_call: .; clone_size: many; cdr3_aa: CASSLATSPGELFF; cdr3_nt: TGCGCCAGCAGCTTGGCCACCAGCCCCGGGGAGCTGTTTTTT
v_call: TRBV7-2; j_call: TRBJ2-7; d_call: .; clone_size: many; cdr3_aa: CASSLNSVSSYEQYF; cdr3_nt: TGTGCCAGCAGCTTAAATAGTGTGAGCTCCTACGAGCAGTACTTC
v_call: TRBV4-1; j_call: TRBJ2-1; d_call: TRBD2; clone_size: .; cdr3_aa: CASSQGGRSSGRPNEQFF; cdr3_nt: TGCGCCAGCAGCCAAGGGGGGAGGAGTAGCGGGAGGCCCAATGAGCAGTTCTTC
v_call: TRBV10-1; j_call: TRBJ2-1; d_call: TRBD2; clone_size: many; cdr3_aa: CASSEIRGLARNEQFF; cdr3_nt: TGCGCCAGCAGTGAGATAAGGGGACTAGCGAGGAATGAGCAGTTCTTC
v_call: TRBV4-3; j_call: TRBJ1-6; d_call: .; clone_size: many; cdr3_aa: CASSLEGGASPLHF; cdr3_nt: TGCGCCAGCAGCCTTGAAGGGGGAGCTTCACCCCTCCACTTT
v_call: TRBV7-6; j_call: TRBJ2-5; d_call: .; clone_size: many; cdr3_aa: CASSLGRLQTQYF; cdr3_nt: TGTGCCAGCAGCTTGGGGAGGTTGCAGACCCAGTACTTC
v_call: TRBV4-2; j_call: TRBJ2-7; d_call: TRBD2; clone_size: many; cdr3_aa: CASSQGRVGRESSYEQYF; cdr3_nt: TGTGCCAGCAGCCAAGGAAGGGTGGGGCGGGAGAGCTCCTACGAGCAGTACTTC
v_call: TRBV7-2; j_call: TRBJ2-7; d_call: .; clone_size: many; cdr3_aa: CASGSGNYEQYF; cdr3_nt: TGTGCCAGCGGTTCCGGCAACTACGAGCAGTACTTC
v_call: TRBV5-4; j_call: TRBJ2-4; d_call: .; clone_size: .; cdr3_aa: CASSLAGLAKNIQYF; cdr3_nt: TGTGCCAGCAGCCTGGCCGGTTTGGCCAAAAACATTCAGTACTTC
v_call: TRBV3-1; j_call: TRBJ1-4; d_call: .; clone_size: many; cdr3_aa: CASSQTRSNEKLFF; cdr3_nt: TGTGCCAGCAGCCAAACTCGAAGTAATGAAAAACTGTTTTTT
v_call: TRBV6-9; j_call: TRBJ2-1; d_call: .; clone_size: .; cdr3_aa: CASSSVSWGESSYNEQFF; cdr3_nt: TGTGCCAGCAGCTCCGTGTCGTGGGGGGAGAGCTCCTACAATGAGCAGTTCTTC
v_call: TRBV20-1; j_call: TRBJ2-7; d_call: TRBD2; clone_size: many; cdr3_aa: CSAGLAGDEQYF; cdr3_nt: TGCAGTGCAGGACTAGCGGGAGACGAGCAGTACTTC
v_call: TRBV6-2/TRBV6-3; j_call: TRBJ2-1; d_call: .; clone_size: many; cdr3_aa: CASSLHIDNEQFF; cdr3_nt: TGTGCCAGCTCCTTACACATTGACAATGAGCAGTTCTTC
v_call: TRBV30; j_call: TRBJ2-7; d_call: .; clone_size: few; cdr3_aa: CAWRYEAGQDPYEQYF; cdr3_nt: TGTGCCTGGAGATACGAAGCGGGCCAAGATCCCTACGAGCAGTACTTC
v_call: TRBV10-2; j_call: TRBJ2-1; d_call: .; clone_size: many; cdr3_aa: CASRASFGVYNEQFF; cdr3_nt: TGCGCCAGCAGGGCTAGTTTCGGGGTATACAATGAGCAGTTCTTC
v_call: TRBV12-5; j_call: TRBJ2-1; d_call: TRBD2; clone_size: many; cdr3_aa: CASGLILAGGPIEQFF; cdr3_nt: TGTGCTAGTGGTTTGATCCTAGCGGGAGGGCCCATTGAGCAGTTCTTC
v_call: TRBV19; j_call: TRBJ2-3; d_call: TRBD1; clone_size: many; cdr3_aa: CASTLQGARPDTQYF; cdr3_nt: TGTGCCAGTACCCTCCAGGGGGCTCGCCCAGATACGCAGTATTTT
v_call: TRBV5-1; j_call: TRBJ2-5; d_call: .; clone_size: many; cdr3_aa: CASSTGDSETQYF; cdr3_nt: TGCGCCAGCAGCACAGGGGACTCGGAGACCCAGTACTTC
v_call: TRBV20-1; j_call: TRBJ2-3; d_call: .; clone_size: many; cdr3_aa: CSANGEHLNTDTQYF; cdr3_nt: TGCAGTGCTAACGGAGAACATCTCAACACAGATACGCAGTATTTT
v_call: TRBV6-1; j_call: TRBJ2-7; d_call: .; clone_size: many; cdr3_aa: CASAQVHEQYF; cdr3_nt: TGTGCCAGCGCGCAGGTCCACGAGCAGTACTTC
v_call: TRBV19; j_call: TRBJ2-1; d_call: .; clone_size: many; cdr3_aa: CASSLTGTEQFF; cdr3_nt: TGTGCCAGTAGTCTAACCGGGACAGAGCAGTTCTTC
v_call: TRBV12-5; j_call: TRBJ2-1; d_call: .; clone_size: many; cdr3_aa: CASGSRPLRDEQFF; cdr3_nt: TGTGCTAGTGGTTCCCGGCCCCTTCGCGATGAGCAGTTCTTC
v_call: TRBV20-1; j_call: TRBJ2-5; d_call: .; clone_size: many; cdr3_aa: CSARDRKGAMTGQETQYF; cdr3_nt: TGCAGTGCTAGAGATAGGAAGGGTGCCATGACCGGACAAGAGACCCAGTACTTC
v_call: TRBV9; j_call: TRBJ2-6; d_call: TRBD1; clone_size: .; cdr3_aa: CASSGLQGARSGANVLTF; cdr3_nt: TGTGCCAGCAGCGGGTTACAGGGGGCGCGGTCTGGGGCCAACGTCCTGACTTTC
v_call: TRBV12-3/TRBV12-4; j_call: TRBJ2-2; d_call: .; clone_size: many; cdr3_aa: CASSLDQFANTGELFF; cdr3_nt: TGTGCCAGCAGTTTAGATCAGTTCGCGAACACCGGGGAGCTGTTTTTT